This entry features one T cell receptor beta chain sequence. This clonotype has ten or more counts. The target of this receptor is not known. No base qualities exist here, and no much larger clone lies one base off it. The label giving this sample's treatment or condition can be read as: allogeneic hematopoietic cell transplantation with graft depleted of TCRalphabeta T cells and CD19 B cells. TCRalphabeta/CD19-depleted allogeneic hematopoietic cell grafts were given to the transplant recipients, all of whom were children. These data originate in a study of T-cell reconstitution after alpha-beta-depleted transplantation in children listed by TCRdb under 2016. At the level of the whole study: Using TCR repertoire profiling, the study followed T-cell immune reconstitution in a quantitative way in children after TCRalphabeta/CD19-depleted allogeneic hematopoietic cell transplantation. Study-wide findings and limitations: About two months after transplant, the apparently early recovery of alphabetaT-cell counts reportedly depended on just several hundred clones that had expanded rapidly and came from non-depleted graft cells. The high TCRbeta diversity at day 60 in some patients was ascribed to recipient T cells and intrathymic progenitors that had survived conditioning. Over subsequent months, a decline in hyperexpanded clone frequencies was noted, and after one year, T-cell counts and TCRbeta diversity were mostly ascribed to newly produced T cells.

The V and J ends are trimmed by 0 bases and 2 bases, leaving 23 bases between them. CDR1 is given as DFQATT and CDR2 as SNEGSKA, both from the germline V gene (reference sequence). The CDR3 numbers 19 residues from cysteine through phenylalanine. CDR3 DNA only is kept here, 57 bases in frame from base 1. Libraries were made using PCR. Sequencing instrument: Illumina HiSeq 2500. Molecular barcoding was employed in the preparation of TCR libraries, with unique molecular identifiers being used to normalize TCRbeta repertoire quantification. TCRdb handled the public reads itself, with Q25 trimming in fastp and clone calling in MiXCR, and kept productive beta chains. Each entry merges the rows of one CDR3 protein and shows their most common DNA and genes. The sample contains hundreds of thousands of distinct CDR3 sequences, roughly 13% of them found a single time. Roughly 0.77% of the sample lies in the top ten.

This clonotype was sampled from a girl under 10 years old with congenital amegakaryocytic thrombocytopenia, due to receive a stem cell transplant. Sequenced material: PBMCs, taken before TCRalphabeta/CD19-depleted stem cell transplant. Rearrangement joined TRBV20-1 to TRBJ2-4, with the D gene not confidently named. The bases read TGCAGTGCTAGAGATTTGGTTTATTTCCGTACTACGACCAAAAACATTCAGTACTTC. Its protein is CSARDLVYFRTTTKNIQYF.